The source of this T cell receptor (beta chain) is a study of early T cells in non-severe SARS-CoV-2 infection. Across the study: With bulk RNA from unsorted whole blood as input, sequencing yielded unpaired chains. Study-wide points: VDJdb-based matching was biased toward anti-spike CD8 responses and missed private and CD4 specificities.

Tagging with unique molecular identifiers was applied to individual cDNA molecules. TCRdb analysed the 5' RACE reads with MiXCR anew, one entry per CDR3 protein. The data hold about 62,000 distinct CDR3 sequences, with approximately 10% observed a single time. The trim removed 6 bases at V and 7 bases at J, leaving 0 bases unmatched. Looked up from germline, CDR1 is ENHRY and CDR2 is SYGVKD. CDR3 length equals 12 residues. A remark on this clonotype: What it recognizes is unknown.

The sequence was obtained from an adult who was a healthcare worker with PCR-confirmed SARS-CoV-2 infection or an uninfected control (not recorded which). Material for sequencing was whole blood. The chain recombines TRBV10-3 with TRBJ1-6, with TRBD1 identical over 7 bases. In DNA form, the CDR3 reads TGTGCCATCAGGACAGGGAATTCACCCCTCCACTTT. Protein sequence: CAIRTGNSPLHF.